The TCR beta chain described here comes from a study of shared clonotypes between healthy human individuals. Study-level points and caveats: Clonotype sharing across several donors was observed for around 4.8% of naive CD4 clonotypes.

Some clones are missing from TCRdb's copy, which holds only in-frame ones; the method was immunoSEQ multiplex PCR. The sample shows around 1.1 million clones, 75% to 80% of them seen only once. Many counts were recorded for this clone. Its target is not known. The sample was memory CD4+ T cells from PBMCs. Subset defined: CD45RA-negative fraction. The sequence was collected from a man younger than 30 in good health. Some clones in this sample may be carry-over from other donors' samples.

CDR3 residues: CASTFGGVPEQYF. DNA for the CDR3: TGTGCCAGCACCTTTGGTGGAGTACCGGAGCAGTACTTC. The V gene is TRBV28, the J gene TRBJ2-7; D is undetermined. Per germline, CDR1 MDHEN and CDR2 SYDVKM. Between the trimmed V and J ends, which lost 7 bases and 7 bases, there was a span of 17 bases. This CDR3 has 13 amino acids.